This T cell receptor beta chain came from a study of blood T cell repertoires in COVID-19. Study-level background: PBMCs, B-cell-depleted T cells, or T cells were the source of the cDNA or gDNA that made up the material.

CDR3 size: 15 residues. Germline V gene data show CDR1 as KGHSH and CDR2 as LQKENI. Trimming stripped 3 bases from V and 4 bases from J, with 14 bases between. Assay: immunoSEQ multiplex PCR; the TCRdb copy retains only in-frame clones and omits some. The sample holds more than 130,000 clones, approximately 91% seen once. The V call is TRBV18, the J call TRBJ2-3; a possible D gene is TRBD2 (5 bases). The TCR sequence derives from a man aged 45-65 years with active or convalescent COVID-19. The sequenced sample consisted of peripheral blood. The CDR3 loop is CASSPSGSQADTQYF. CDR3 in DNA: TGTGCCAGCTCACCCTCGGGATCCCAGGCAGATACGCAGTATTTT.